A selection of T cell receptor beta chains follows, all from one sample in a study of tumor-infiltrating lymphocytes in primary liver carcinoma. In TCRdb, the multiplex PCR reads were re-called with MiXCR into one record per CDR3 protein. The repertoire holds approximately 40,000 distinct CDR3 sequences, with approximately 73% as singletons. The sample taken for sequencing was liver tumor tissue from sampling region 2. These receptor sequences come from a man aged 40-49 years with primary liver carcinoma and hepatitis B virus infection. CDR3s include the opening cysteine and the closing phenylalanine or tryptophan. D genes are given only for firm matches. Size is omitted from some rows. Given values are once, few, many or a class for expanded clones.

j_call | clone_size | v_call | d_call | cdr3_nt | cdr3_aa
TRBJ2-3 | many | TRBV5-4 | - | TGTGCCAGCAGCTTGCCTGGGACAACAGATACGCAGTATTTT | CASSLPGTTDTQYF
TRBJ2-5 | many | TRBV10-2 | - | TGCGCCAGCAGTGCGGCGGGACGACAAGAGACCCAGTACTTC | CASSAAGRQETQYF
TRBJ2-3 | - | TRBV29-1 | - | TGCAGCATTGAGACTCCAGGAGTTACGCACTATTTT | CSIETPGVTHYF
TRBJ2-3 | - | TRBV5-1 | TRBD1 | TGCGCCAGCAGACTTTCAGGGGGCGACCCTGCGCTGCCCAGCACAGATACGCAGTATTTT | CASRLSGGDPALPSTDTQYF
TRBJ2-3 | - | TRBV4-3 | TRBD2 | TGCGCCAGCCAAGGTCTTCCCTCCGGGACTAGCGGGAGAGCAGATACGCAGTATTTT | CASQGLPSGTSGRADTQYF
TRBJ2-5 | - | TRBV15 | - | TGTGCCACCAGCAGCGATGGAGGAGGACTCCGAGAGACCCAGTACTTC | CATSSDGGGLRETQYF
TRBJ2-3 | - | TRBV11-2 | TRBD2 | TGTGCCAGCAGCTTAGATCCGGGGGAGACTAGCACAGGTACGCGATATTTT | CASSLDPGETSTGTRYF
TRBJ1-2 | many | TRBV14 | - | TGTGCCAGCAGCCATCAGGGTGATAGCTATGGCTACACCTTC | CASSHQGDSYGYTF
TRBJ2-7 | - | TRBV29-1 | - | TGCAGCGCCATGAGATTAGGGACCGGCACTCCCTACGAGCAGTACTTC | CSAMRLGTGTPYEQYF
TRBJ2-7 | - | TRBV28 | - | TGTGCCAGCACTCCAGTCCGGAGCTCCTACGAGCAGTACTTC | CASTPVRSSYEQYF
TRBJ2-1 | many | TRBV28 | - | TGTGCCAGCTCCTCGGTTAACAATGAGCAGTTCTTC | CASSSVNNEQFF
TRBJ2-2 | few | TRBV11-1 | - | TGTGCCAGCGGCTATACAAGACCTTTCTCCGGGAAGCTGTTTTTT | CASGYTRPFSGKLFF
TRBJ2-3 | - | TRBV11-2 | TRBD2 | TGTGCCGGCAGCCGGGAAACTGGGAGGGCCGGAGTTACGCAGTATTTT | CAGSRETGRAGVTQYF
TRBJ2-7 | - | TRBV29-1 | - | TGCAGCGTGGCCTATTCGAGGTCCTGCGAGCAGTACTTC | CSVAYSRSCEQYF